This T cell receptor (beta chain) was captured in a study of cytomegalovirus exposure and HLA in healthy donors. Study at large: From 170 million or so T cells, an earlier analysis saw approximately 110 million unique TCR beta sequences. The Caucasian-associated ancestry cluster held roughly 78% of around 380 genotyped donors.

The PCR contained 60 Vbeta and 13 Jbeta primers. Clones were sequenced by immunoSEQ multiplex PCR, and TCRdb holds only the in-frame ones, with some missing. Counted here are some 70,000 clones, 65% to 70% occurring once; the ten biggest clones make up roughly 9.7%. This clone showed up just a few times. Its cognate antigen is unknown. Broader study findings: Analyses of presence/absence relied on an assumption of roughly uniform sequencing depth across donors. In vitro work confirmed that a few CMV-associated chains recognize CMV antigens.

The material sequenced was PBMCs. This clonotype originated in a woman aged 25-40 years in good health and CMV-seronegative.

CDR3 coding DNA: TGTGCCAGCAGCTCCGGACTAGCGGGGGGGTATGAGCAGTTCTTC. As protein: CASSSGLAGGYEQFF. The chain has TRBV9 and TRBJ2-1, with 15 positions matching TRBD2. V dropped 4 bases and J dropped 8; count of bases not matched to a gene: 4. CDR1 is SGDLS and CDR2 is YYNGEE in the germline V gene. This CDR3 region has 15 residues.